Listed here is a single T cell receptor beta chain. Other DNA sequences in the sample encode the same CDR3. This entry is derived from a study of blood T cell repertoires in COVID-19. Study context: Spain, Italy and the United States supplied samples that represented acute and convalescent COVID-19. Sample material is recorded as cDNA or gDNA derived from T cells, B-cell-depleted T cells, or PBMCs.

Original data processing: Scientists estimated how many nucleated cells there were by amplifying reference gene primers. The method was immunoSEQ multiplex PCR; TCRdb's version includes in-frame clones alone and lacks a portion of them. That table is the source of V, J and clone size, and D and trimming were worked out from the DNA. The data contain roughly 260,000 clones, approximately 80% of them singletons. Germline V gene sequence: CDR1 MNHEY, CDR2 SMNVEV (reference sequence). V lost 3 bases and J 4 bases, leaving 9 bases between the germline ends. This CDR3 spans 13 amino acids. The sequence derives from a woman in her thirties or forties with active or convalescent COVID-19. The V and J genes are TRBV27 and TRBJ1-2; D is perhaps TRBD1 (6 bases). Material: peripheral blood. The CDR3 loop reads CASSFTGSYGYTF. Here the CDR3 DNA reads TGTGCCAGCAGTTTCACAGGGTCCTATGGCTACACCTTC.